This TCR beta chain was identified during a study of blood T cell repertoires in COVID-19. Study context: Collection of acute and convalescent COVID-19 samples took place in the United States, Italy and Spain. Nucleic acid was either cDNA or gDNA, and it came from T cells, B-cell-depleted T cells, or PBMCs.

In the authors' methods: Reference gene primer amplification in the assay estimated nucleated cell counts. Clones were read by immunoSEQ multiplex PCR, and TCRdb kept only the in-frame ones, dropping some. V and J calls and clone size are copied from that table; D and trimming were computed from the DNA. The sample gives 95,000 to 130,000 clones, almost 85% of which show up once; less than 9% is in the top ten. The germline CDR1 and CDR2 sequences are MDHEN and SYDVKM. With 4 bases clipped from V and 7 bases from J, the junction kept 9 bases outside the gene matches. The CDR3 spans 17 residues. The sample was peripheral blood. The rearrangement uses TRBV28 and TRBJ2-2; 13 nucleotides align to TRBD2. This TCR derives from a man between 70 and 80 years old with active or convalescent COVID-19. Written as DNA, the CDR3 is TGTGCCAGCAGTTCCCGGACTAGCGGGAGCGGGGGCGGGGAGCTGTTTTTT. Translated: CASSSRTSGSGGGELFF.